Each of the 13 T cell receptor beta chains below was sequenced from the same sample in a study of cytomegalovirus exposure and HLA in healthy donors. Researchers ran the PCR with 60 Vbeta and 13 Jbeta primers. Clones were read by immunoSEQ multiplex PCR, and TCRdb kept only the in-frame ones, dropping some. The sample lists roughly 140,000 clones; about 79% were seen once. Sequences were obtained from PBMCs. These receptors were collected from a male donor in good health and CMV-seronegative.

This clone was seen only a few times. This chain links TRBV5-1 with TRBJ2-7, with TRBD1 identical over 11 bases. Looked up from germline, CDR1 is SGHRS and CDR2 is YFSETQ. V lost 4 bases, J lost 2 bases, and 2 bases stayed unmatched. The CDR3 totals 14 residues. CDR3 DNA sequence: TGCGCCAGCAGCGGGGGACAGGGGGCCTACGAGCAGTACTTC. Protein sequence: CASSGGQGAYEQYF.

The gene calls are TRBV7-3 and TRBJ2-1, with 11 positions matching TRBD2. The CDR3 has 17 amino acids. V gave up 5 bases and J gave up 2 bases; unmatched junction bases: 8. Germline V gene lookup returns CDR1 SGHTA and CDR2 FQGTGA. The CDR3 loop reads CASSERGLAVTYNEQFF. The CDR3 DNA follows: TGTGCCAGCAGCGAAAGGGGACTAGCGGTAACCTACAATGAGCAGTTCTTC.

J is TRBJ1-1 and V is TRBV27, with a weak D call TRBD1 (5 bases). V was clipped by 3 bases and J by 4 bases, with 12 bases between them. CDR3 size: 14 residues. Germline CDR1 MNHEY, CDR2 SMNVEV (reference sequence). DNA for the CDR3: TGTGCCAGCAGTTTCTCCCGGGGGACCACTGAAGCTTTCTTT. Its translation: CASSFSRGTTEAFF.

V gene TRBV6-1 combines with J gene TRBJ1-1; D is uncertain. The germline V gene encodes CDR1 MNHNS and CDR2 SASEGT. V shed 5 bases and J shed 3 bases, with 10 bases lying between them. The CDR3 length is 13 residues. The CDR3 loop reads CASSLERDTEAFF. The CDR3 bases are TGTGCCAGCAGTCTGGAACGGGACACTGAAGCTTTCTTT.

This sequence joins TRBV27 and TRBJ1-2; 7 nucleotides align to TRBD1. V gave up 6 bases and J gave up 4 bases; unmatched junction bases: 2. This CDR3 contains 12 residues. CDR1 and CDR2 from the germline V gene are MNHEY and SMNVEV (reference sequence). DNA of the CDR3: TGTGCCAGCAGAGGGGGCTCCTATGGCTACACCTTC. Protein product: CASRGGSYGYTF.

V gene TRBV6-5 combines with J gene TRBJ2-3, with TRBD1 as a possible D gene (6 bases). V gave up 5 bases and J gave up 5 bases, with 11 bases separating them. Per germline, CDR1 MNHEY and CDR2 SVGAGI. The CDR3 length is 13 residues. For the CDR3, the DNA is TGTGCCAGCAGTCGGGACACGATAGATACGCAGTATTTT. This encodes CASSRDTIDTQYF.

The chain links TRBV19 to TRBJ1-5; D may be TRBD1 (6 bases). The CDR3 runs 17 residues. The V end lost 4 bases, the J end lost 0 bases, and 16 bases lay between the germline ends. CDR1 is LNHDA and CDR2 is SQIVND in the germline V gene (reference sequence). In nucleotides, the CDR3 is TGTGCCAGTAGTAGTCAGGGGCGCGGCATTAGCAATCAGCCCCAGCATTTT. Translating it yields CASSSQGRGISNQPQHF.

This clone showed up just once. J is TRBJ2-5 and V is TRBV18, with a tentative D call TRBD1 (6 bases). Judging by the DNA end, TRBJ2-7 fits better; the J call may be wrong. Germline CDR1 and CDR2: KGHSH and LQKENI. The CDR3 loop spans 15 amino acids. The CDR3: CASSPRQEISYEQYF. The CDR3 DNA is TGTGCCAGCTCACCGCGACAGGAAATCTCCTACGAGCAGTACTTC.

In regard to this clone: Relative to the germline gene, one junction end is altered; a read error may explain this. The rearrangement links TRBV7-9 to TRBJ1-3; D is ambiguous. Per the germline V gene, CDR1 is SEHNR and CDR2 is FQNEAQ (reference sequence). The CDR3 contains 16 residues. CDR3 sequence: CSSSPIPGSSGNTIYF. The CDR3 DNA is TGTTCCAGCAGCCCGATCCCTGGGAGCTCTGGAAACACCATATATTTT. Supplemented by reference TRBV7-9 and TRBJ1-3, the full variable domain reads DTGVSQNPRHKITKRGQNVTFRCDPISEHNRLYWYRQTLGQGPEFLTYFQNEAQLEKSRLLSDRFSAERPKGSFSTLEIQRTEQGDSAMYLCSSSPIPGSSGNTIYFGEGSWLTVV.

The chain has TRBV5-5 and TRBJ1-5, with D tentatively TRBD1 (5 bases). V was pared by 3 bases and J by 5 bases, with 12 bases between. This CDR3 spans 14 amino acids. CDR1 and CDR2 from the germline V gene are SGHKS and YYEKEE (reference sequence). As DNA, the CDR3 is TGTGCCAGCAGCTCCGGCCCCAGGGATCAGCCCCAGCATTTT. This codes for CASSSGPRDQPQHF. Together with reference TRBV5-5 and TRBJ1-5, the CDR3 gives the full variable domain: DAGVTQSPTHLIKTRGQQVTLRCSPISGHKSVSWYQQVLGQGPQFIFQYYEKEERGRGNFPDRFSARQFPNYSSELNVNALLLGDSALYLCASSSGPRDQPQHFGDGTRLSIL.

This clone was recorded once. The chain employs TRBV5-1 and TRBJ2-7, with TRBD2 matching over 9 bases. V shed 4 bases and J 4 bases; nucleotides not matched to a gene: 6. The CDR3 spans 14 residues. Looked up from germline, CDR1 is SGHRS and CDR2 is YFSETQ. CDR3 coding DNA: TGCGCCAGCAGCAATCTAGCGGGAATATACGAGCAGTACTTC. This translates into CASSNLAGIYEQYF.

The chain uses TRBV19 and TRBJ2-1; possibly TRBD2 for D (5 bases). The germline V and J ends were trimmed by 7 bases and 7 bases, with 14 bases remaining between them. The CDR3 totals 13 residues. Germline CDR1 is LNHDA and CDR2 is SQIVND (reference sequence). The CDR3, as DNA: TGTGCCAGTAACCTGGGAGTTGGGAATGAGCAGTTCTTC. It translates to CASNLGVGNEQFF.

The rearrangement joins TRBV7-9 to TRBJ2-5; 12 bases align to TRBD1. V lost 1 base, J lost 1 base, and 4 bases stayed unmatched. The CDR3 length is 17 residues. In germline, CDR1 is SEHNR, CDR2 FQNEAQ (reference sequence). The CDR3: CASSLGGTGGLQETQYF. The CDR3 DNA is TGTGCCAGCAGCTTAGGGGGGACAGGGGGCCTCCAAGAGACCCAGTACTTC.